The source of this TCR beta chain is a study of a mutant IDH1 vaccine in newly diagnosed glioma. Study in general: Eight vaccinations were given in weeks 1, 3, 5, 7, 11, 15, 19 and 23. Either 4-6 weeks after radiotherapy alone or alongside temozolomide, vaccination was begun. Therapy received beforehand was radiotherapy, temozolomide, or both, with most patients given both.

V was clipped by 0 bases and J by 7 bases; unmatched bases: 5. The germline V gene encodes CDR1 MGHRA and CDR2 YSYEKL. CDR3 length: 15 amino acids. TCRdb's copy holds only in-frame clones and misses some; the assay was immunoSEQ multiplex PCR. Among roughly 30,000 clones listed, just under 85% were seen once. The time point here: week 5, during vaccination. Each vaccine dose was 300 ug of mutant IDH1 20-mer peptide, with topical imiquimod. This clone was counted a few times. The antigen remains undetermined. The gene calls are TRBV4-1 and TRBJ1-5, with TRBD1 identical over 8 bases. The source material was PBMCs, sampled from a glioma patient whose treatment included an IDH1 peptide vaccine. The TCR was taken from a man aged 30 to 45 with glioma. The CDR3 sequence is CASSQDATGEQPQHF. The CDR3 bases are TGCGCCAGCAGCCAAGATGCGACAGGGGAACAGCCCCAGCATTTT.